This TCR beta chain was sequenced in a study of breast tumors, draining lymph nodes, adjacent tissues. Broader study findings: Tumor and nontumor repertoires were significantly more similar in luminal-like than in basal-like breast cancer. Data only fit, rather than demonstrated, lymph node origin of most tumor T cells. Compared with lymph nodes, tumors were less diverse; compared with nontumor tissue, more. The data were judged consistent with most tumor T cells coming from lymph node and expanding in tumor.

TCRdb called the multiplex PCR reads again in MiXCR, with one record for every CDR3 protein. The table lists some 170,000 distinct CDR3 sequences, roughly 35% of them singletons. In germline, CDR1 is MNHGY, CDR2 SVAAGI. V lost 8 bases to trimming and J lost 2 bases; unmatched junction nucleotides: 10. The CDR3 spans 15 residues. Many counts were recorded for this clonotype. Its antigen is unknown. The lymph nodes were axillary draining lymph nodes from breast cancer patients. This clonotype originated in a female donor with breast cancer. Some clones in this sample may be carry-over from other donors' samples. V gene TRBV6-9 combines with J gene TRBJ2-5, with TRBD1 identical over 8 bases. Sample: axillary lymph node tissue. The CDR3: CASSLRTGSQETQYF. DNA of the CDR3: TGTGCCAGCTCTCTTCGGACAGGGTCGCAAGAGACCCAGTACTTC.